These T cell receptor beta chains were read from a single sample in a study of regulatory T cells in long-lasting Graves disease. TCRdb redid the calling of the multiplex PCR reads with MiXCR, one entry per CDR3 protein. The sample includes 350,000 to 400,000 distinct CDR3 sequences, roughly 17% of them seen just once. In addition, the sample was reused for a study of T cells in Graves' hyperthyroidism and ophthalmopathy.

This specimen was peripheral blood mononuclear cells (PBMCs), taken at new diagnosis, from a patient treated with antithyroid drugs. These receptors all stem from a woman younger than 35 with Graves disease. The CDR3 runs from the conserved cysteine through the conserved F or W. A D gene is named only where the DNA matches it firmly. Clone size is shown for a subset of rows, as once, few, many or a class of expanded clone.

D gene | J gene | clone size | V gene | CDR3 DNA | CDR3 protein
. | TRBJ1-1 | . | TRBV2 | TGTGCCAGCAGCTGGGGCCCCGCGGACACTGAAGCTTTCTTT | CASSWGPADTEAFF
TRBD1 | TRBJ1-5 | . | TRBV2 | TGTGCCAGCAGGGCGGACAGGGGAAGCAATCAGCCCCAGCATTTT | CASRADRGSNQPQHF
. | TRBJ1-1 | many | TRBV5-1 | TGCGCCAGCAGCGGCACAGGGAAAACTGAAGCTTTCTTT | CASSGTGKTEAFF
. | TRBJ2-1 | many | TRBV6-1 | TGTGCCAGCAGCCATAAGACGGGCTGGGGTTACAATGAGCAGTTCTTC | CASSHKTGWGYNEQFF
TRBD1 | TRBJ1-1 | . | TRBV7-9 | TGTGCCAGCAGCTTACGGGACAGGGGAGAAACTGAAGCTTTCTTT | CASSLRDRGETEAFF
. | TRBJ2-7 | many | TRBV5-1 | TGCGCCAGCAAGCTGGGGCCAGGGGGGGCTTACGAGCAGTACTTC | CASKLGPGGAYEQYF
TRBD1 | TRBJ1-2 | many | TRBV11-2 | TGTGCCAGCAGCTCCTCAAAACAGGGGAAAGGCTACACCTTC | CASSSSKQGKGYTF
TRBD2 | TRBJ2-7 | many | TRBV20-1 | TGCAGTGCTCCAAAGGGGCTAGCGGGGGGGCGCGAGCAGTACTTC | CSAPKGLAGGREQYF
. | TRBJ2-2 | many | TRBV7-9 | TGTGCCAGCGCCCAGTTCGGGGACACCGGGGAGCTGTTTTTT | CASAQFGDTGELFF
. | TRBJ2-7 | many | TRBV28 | TGTGCCAGCAGTTCCCCCGCAGCCGTAGAAGCCTACGAGCAGTACTTC | CASSSPAAVEAYEQYF
. | TRBJ1-2 | . | TRBV5-5 | TGTGCCAGCAGCTTGTGGCCCCATCGAGGCTACACCTTC | CASSLWPHRGYTF
. | TRBJ2-2 | . | TRBV7-9 | TGTGCCAGCAGAAACGCCTCCTTCGCCGGGGAGCTGTTTTTT | CASRNASFAGELFF
. | TRBJ2-2 | few | TRBV7-9 | TGTGCCAGCAGCACCCAGGGTCCCGGGGAGCTGTTTTTT | CASSTQGPGELFF
. | TRBJ1-2 | many | TRBV7-2 | TGTGCCAGCAGCTTCGGCCTTATTGGCTACACCTTC | CASSFGLIGYTF
. | TRBJ2-5 | many | TRBV10-3 | TGTGCCATCTCGGGGGGCGATGAGACCCAGTACTTC | CAISGGDETQYF
. | TRBJ2-3 | . | TRBV6-2/TRBV6-3 | TGTGCCAGCAGTCACCCGGGCTCAAACACAGATACGCAGTATTTT | CASSHPGSNTDTQYF
TRBD2 | TRBJ2-7 | many | TRBV2 | TGTGCCAGCAGTTTCTCCTCTAGCGGGAGGGCAGGGGAGCAGTACTTC | CASSFSSSGRAGEQYF
. | TRBJ2-7 | many | TRBV7-9 | TGTGCCAGCAGCCCCGCCCGGGAGCAGTACTTC | CASSPAREQYF
TRBD1 | TRBJ1-2 | many | TRBV28 | TGTGCCAGCAGTATAACCGGGACAGGGGGTTCTAACTATGGCTACACCTTC | CASSITGTGGSNYGYTF
TRBD1 | TRBJ1-6 | . | TRBV2 | TGTGCCAGGGGACAGGGGGATTCACCCCTCCATTTT | CARGQGDSPLHF
. | TRBJ1-1 | many | TRBV12-3/TRBV12-4 | TGTGCCAGCAGCTCCGGTGGGGGGGACACTGAAGCTTTCTTT | CASSSGGGDTEAFF
. | TRBJ1-5 | many | TRBV2 | TGTGCCAGCAGTGGACAGTATAGCAATCAGCCCCAGCATTTT | CASSGQYSNQPQHF
. | TRBJ1-5 | . | TRBV11-2 | TGTGCCAGCAGCTTAGAGGGGACGGCGGGACTTGGAGGCAATCAGCCCCAGCATTTT | CASSLEGTAGLGGNQPQHF
TRBD1 | TRBJ2-7 | many | TRBV6-1 | TGTGCCAGCAGGAAACCGGGACAGGTCGCCTACGAGCAGTACTTC | CASRKPGQVAYEQYF
. | TRBJ2-1 | few | TRBV6-4 | TGTGCCAGCAGTGAAAACGAAAACAATGAGCAGTTCTTC | CASSENENNEQFF
. | TRBJ2-1 | many | TRBV5-6 | TGTGCCAGCAGCTTGGCCAAAGGGGCGTTTGAGCAGTTCTTC | CASSLAKGAFEQFF
TRBD2 | TRBJ2-3 | many | TRBV30 | TGTGCCTGGAGTAATGCGCGGGGGGTCACAGATACGCAGTATTTT | CAWSNARGVTDTQYF
TRBD2 | TRBJ2-7 | few | TRBV7-9 | TGTGCCGGCAGCTCGCGCCGCTCCGGGACTAGCGGGAGGCCCTCCTACGAGCAGTACTTC | CAGSSRRSGTSGRPSYEQYF
. | TRBJ2-3 | few | TRBV5-1 | TGCGCCAGCAGCTTGACAGGGAGGGGCACAGATACGCAGTATTTT | CASSLTGRGTDTQYF
TRBD1 | TRBJ2-3 | . | TRBV4-1 | TGCGCCAGCAGCCAAGGCACAGGGGGTCTAGATACGCAGTATTTT | CASSQGTGGLDTQYF
. | TRBJ2-3 | many | TRBV11-2 | TGTGCCAGCAGCTCCGGGACGGGAGACGGAGATACGCAGTATTTT | CASSSGTGDGDTQYF
TRBD1 | TRBJ1-6 | . | TRBV5-4 | TGTGCCAGCAGCCCACCGGGACAGGGAAGATTATCACCCCTCCACTTT | CASSPPGQGRLSPLHF
TRBD1 | TRBJ2-3 | . | TRBV6-2/TRBV6-3 | TGTGCCAGCAGTGAACTCGGGACAGGGGACACAGATACGCAGTATTTT | CASSELGTGDTDTQYF
. | TRBJ2-1 | many | TRBV10-2 | TGCGCCAGCAGTGTATACAGCTACAATGAGCAGTTCTTC | CASSVYSYNEQFF
TRBD1 | TRBJ1-6 | many | TRBV12-3/TRBV12-4 | TGTGCCAGCAGTGGACGAGACAGGGCCTATAATTCACCCCTCCACTTT | CASSGRDRAYNSPLHF
TRBD2 | TRBJ2-5 | . | TRBV12-5 | TGTGCTAGTGGTTGGGGACTAGCGGGGACTGAGACCCAGTACTTC | CASGWGLAGTETQYF
. | TRBJ2-7 | many | TRBV30 | TGTGCCTGGAGTATCCGGGGGGCCCTGGACGAGCAGTACTTC | CAWSIRGALDEQYF
TRBD2 | TRBJ2-5 | few | TRBV10-3 | TGTGCCATAGCAACTAGCGGGAGATCTGAGACCCAGTACTTC | CAIATSGRSETQYF
TRBD2 | TRBJ2-3 | few | TRBV6-5 | TGTGCCAGCAGTTTGAGCGGGAGTATTACAGATACGCAGTATTTT | CASSLSGSITDTQYF
. | TRBJ1-3 | . | TRBV28 | TGTGCCAGCAGTTTATGGCCGGGGCAGGTTGGAAACACCATATATTTT | CASSLWPGQVGNTIYF
TRBD2 | TRBJ2-7 | many | TRBV7-2 | TGTGCCAGCAGCTTAGAGCGGGAGTGGGAGCAGTACTTC | CASSLEREWEQYF
TRBD2 | TRBJ2-1 | few | TRBV9 | TGTGCCAGCAGCCTCCCCGCGGAGACTAGCGGCAATGAGCAGTTCTTC | CASSLPAETSGNEQFF
TRBD2 | TRBJ2-7 | many | TRBV5-1 | TGCGCCAGCAGCCCTGGACTAGCGGGACCCGAGCAGTACTTC | CASSPGLAGPEQYF